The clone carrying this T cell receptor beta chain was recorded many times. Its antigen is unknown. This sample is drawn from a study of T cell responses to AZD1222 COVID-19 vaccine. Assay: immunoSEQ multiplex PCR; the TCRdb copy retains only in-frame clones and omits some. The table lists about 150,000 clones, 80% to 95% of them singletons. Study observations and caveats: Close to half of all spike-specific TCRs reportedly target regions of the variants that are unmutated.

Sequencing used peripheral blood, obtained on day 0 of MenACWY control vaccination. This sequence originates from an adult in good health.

CDR3 nucleotide sequence: TGTGCCAGCAGTGACAAAATGAACACTGAAGCTTTCTTT. Its translation is CASSDKMNTEAFF. V and J are TRBV6-1 and TRBJ1-1; the D is unclear. CDR1 and CDR2 (germline): MNHNS, SASEGT. The CDR3 runs to 13 residues. Trimming cost V 3 bases and J 0 bases, with 5 bases left between them.